These 18 T cell receptor beta chains were sequenced from one sample in a study of breast tumors, draining lymph nodes, adjacent tissues. Axillary draining lymph nodes of breast cancer patients supplied the node samples. Using its own MiXCR run on the multiplex PCR reads, TCRdb lists one record per CDR3 protein. The table includes about 140,000 distinct CDR3 sequences, around a third detected once. Sequencing used axillary lymph node tissue. The receptors originated from a female donor with breast cancer. Some clones in this sample may be carry-over from other donors' samples.

At least ten counts were recorded for this clonotype. This sequence joins TRBV5-1 and TRBJ2-4; 7 nucleotides align to TRBD2. The length of the CDR3 is 13 residues. The germline V gene encodes CDR1 SGHRS and CDR2 YFSETQ. V lost 3 bases to trimming and J lost 7 bases; unmatched junction nucleotides: 4. As DNA, the CDR3 is TGCGCCAGCAGCTACGGGGGGTGGAACATTCAGTACTTC. Translating it yields CASSYGGWNIQYF.

This clonotype was found many times. The rearrangement links TRBV20-1 to TRBJ2-1; 9 bases agree with TRBD1. Germline-derived CDR1 and CDR2 are DFQATT and SNEGSKA (reference sequence). The CDR3 contains 14 residues. The V gene end was trimmed by 4 bases and the J gene end by 1 base; junction bases not matched to a gene: 2. The CDR3 here is CSATTGGSYNEQFF. CDR3 sequence (DNA): TGCAGTGCTACGACAGGGGGGTCCTACAATGAGCAGTTCTTC.

In its sample, this clonotype was seen many times. The chain carries TRBV6-5 and TRBJ2-1; no clear D. There are 16 residues in the CDR3. The V end lost 0 bases, the J end lost 8 bases, and 17 bases lay between the germline ends. The V gene's germline CDR1 is MNHEY and CDR2 SVGAGI. The CDR3 region has the DNA TGTGCCAGCAGTTACTCGAAACTTGCACGGTTGGATGAGCAGTTCTTC. This encodes CASSYSKLARLDEQFF.

This clonotype was detected many times. The chain links TRBV9 to TRBJ2-5, with a tentative D call TRBD2 (7 bases). Germline lookup yields CDR1 SGDLS and CDR2 YYNGEE. This CDR3 contains 15 residues. Trimming took 3 bases from V and 5 from J, leaving 17 bases between them. The chain's CDR3 is CASSASRGREETQYF. CDR3 sequence (DNA): TGTGCCAGCAGCGCCTCTCGGGGGCGGGAGGAGACCCAGTACTTC.

The chain is built from TRBV20-1 and TRBJ2-3; 7 bases align to TRBD2. CDR1 is DFQATT, CDR2 SNEGSKA, per germline (reference sequence). The V segment lost 3 bases and the J segment 6 bases; nucleotides outside the gene matches: 15. This CDR3 is 16 amino acids long. The CDR3 loop reads CSASSGPAGFTDTQYF. The CDR3, as DNA: TGCAGTGCTAGCTCCGGACCAGCGGGGTTCACGGATACGCAGTATTTT.

The V and J genes are TRBV7-9 and TRBJ2-7, with 7 positions matching TRBD1. Per the germline V gene, CDR1 is SEHNR and CDR2 is FQNEAQ (reference sequence). There are 14 residues in the CDR3. V gave up 5 bases and J gave up 5 bases; unmatched junction bases: 9. CDR3 sequence reads: CASSLPDRVNEQYF. The DNA of the CDR3 is TGTGCCAGCAGCCTCCCCGACAGGGTCAACGAGCAGTACTTC.

Concerning this clonotype itself: One base away lies a much larger clone, so this may be a sequencing read error. The rearrangement uses TRBV11-2 and TRBJ1-2; 7 bases align to TRBD1. There are 15 residues in the CDR3. Germline V gene sequence: CDR1 SGHAT, CDR2 FQNNGV. V trimming: 5 bases; J trimming: 3 bases; junction bases outside the gene matches: 9. The CDR3 sequence: CASSHLGQADYGYTF. CDR3 coding DNA: TGTGCCAGCAGCCACTTAGGACAGGCGGACTATGGCTACACCTTC.

This clonotype was detected ten times or more. The gene calls are TRBV2 and TRBJ2-2; no clear D gene. V lost 7 bases and J lost 2, with 14 bases in between. Per germline, CDR1 SNHLY and CDR2 FYNNEI. There are 15 residues in the CDR3. As DNA, the CDR3 is TGTGCCAGCATCTTTGGAGTAGGCAACACCGGGGAGCTGTTTTTT. It yields the protein CASIFGVGNTGELFF. Full variable domain (rest looked up from reference TRBV2 and TRBJ2-2): EPEVTQTPSHQVTQMGQEVILRCVPISNHLYFYWYRQILGQKVEFLVSFYNNEISEKSEIFDDQFSVERPDGSNFTLKIRSTKLEDSAMYFCASIFGVGNTGELFFGEGSRLTVL.

The rearrangement joins TRBV27 to TRBJ2-7, with no clear D. CDR1 is MNHEY and CDR2 is SMNVEV in the germline V gene (reference sequence). V lost 2 bases to trimming and J lost 3 bases, with 5 bases between them. The CDR3 has 12 amino acids. CDR3 loop: CASSLGDYEQYV. The CDR3 bases are TGTGCCAGCAGTTTAGGGGACTACGAGCAGTACGTC.

This clonotype was counted ten times or more. The chain combines TRBV10-3 with TRBJ1-2; no clear D gene. Looked up from germline, CDR1 is ENHRY and CDR2 is SYGVKD. This CDR3 is 15 amino acids long. V gave up 3 bases and J gave up 0 bases, with 11 bases separating them. The CDR3 is CAISETDNPNYGYTF. In DNA form, the CDR3 reads TGTGCCATCAGTGAAACAGATAACCCTAACTATGGCTACACCTTC.

Ten or more counts support this clonotype. The CDR3 coding sequence is TGTGCCAGCAGTTTGCCAGGGGCCTGGGGTGAAAAACTGTTTTTT. Translation gives CASSLPGAWGEKLFF. V is TRBV25-1 and J is TRBJ1-4, with D possibly TRBD1 on 6 matching bases. Per the germline V gene, CDR1 is MGHDK and CDR2 is SYGVNS. This CDR3 has 15 residues. V was clipped by 5 bases and J by 7 bases, with 17 bases between them.

This clonotype was observed many times. This chain connects TRBV4-2 to TRBJ2-6, with no clear D. Germline V gene sequence: CDR1 LGHNA, CDR2 YNFKEQ. V lost 0 bases and J 0 bases, leaving 6 bases between the germline ends. CDR3 length: 16 residues. The CDR3 reads CASSQEQYSGANVLTF. The DNA for the CDR3 is TGTGCCAGCAGCCAAGAACAGTACTCTGGGGCCAACGTCCTGACTTTC.

Concerning this clonotype itself: Compared with germline, one end of the junction differs, possibly owing to a read error. J is TRBJ2-3 and V is TRBV5-1; no reliable D call. Looked up from germline, CDR1 is SGHRS and CDR2 is YFSETQ. This CDR3 is built from 12 residues. For the CDR3, the DNA is TGCGCCAGCAGCCTCAGCACAGATACGCACTATTTT. Residues: CASSLSTDTHYF.

This clonotype occurred many times. The chain combines TRBV7-3 with TRBJ2-1; no reliable D call. The CDR3 runs to 14 residues. Germline V gene data show CDR1 as SGHTA and CDR2 as FQGTGA. Deletions cut 5 bases from V and 4 bases from J, with 12 bases between. The CDR3: CASSLIAGYNEQFF. CDR3 nucleotides: TGTGCCAGCAGCCTAATAGCCGGTTACAATGAGCAGTTCTTC.

This clonotype has at least ten counts. V usage is TRBV20-1 and J usage is TRBJ2-5; 8 nucleotides align to TRBD2. The germline V gene has CDR1 DFQATT and CDR2 SNEGSKA (reference sequence). J gave up 1 base and V 5 bases, and 3 bases lay outside the gene matches. CDR3 size: 13 residues. In nucleotides, the CDR3 is TGCAGTGCTGAGCGGGGGTTCCAAGAGACCCAGTACTTC. This encodes CSAERGFQETQYF.

Comments on this clonotype: This may be a read error, as it is one base from a much larger clone. The CDR3 loop reads CSARLAGGTATQYF. The CDR3 DNA reads TGCAGTGCTAGACTAGCGGGGGGCACAGCTACGCAGTATTTT. V gene TRBV20-1 combines with J gene TRBJ2-3; 11 bases match TRBD2. In germline, CDR1 is DFQATT, CDR2 SNEGSKA (reference sequence). CDR3 length: 14 residues.

This clonotype was found many times. The CDR3 DNA reads as TGTGCCAGCAGTTACTCCCCGGGACTAGCGGGGATCTATGAGCAGTTCTTC. It is translated as CASSYSPGLAGIYEQFF. This chain joins TRBV6-5 and TRBJ2-1; 13 bases fit TRBD2. The J segment lost 8 bases and the V segment lost 0 bases, leaving 7 bases of the junction unmatched. CDR1 MNHEY and CDR2 SVGAGI come from the germline V gene. The CDR3 is 17 residues long.

V and J are TRBV7-3 and TRBJ2-5; 9 bases agree with TRBD1. Germline V gives CDR1 SGHTA, CDR2 FQGTGA. This CDR3 is built from 16 residues. Losses at the gene ends were 5 bases for V and 0 bases for J; bases not matched to a gene: 7. The CDR3 region is CASSAGTGSNQETQYF. CDR3 DNA sequence: TGTGCCAGCAGCGCCGGGACAGGGTCTAACCAAGAGACCCAGTACTTC.